These 8 T cell receptor beta chains were all obtained from the same sample, sequenced in a study of blood T cell repertoires in COVID-19. Here immunoSEQ multiplex PCR was the method, and the copy in TCRdb shows in-frame clones only, minus some. Found here are about half a million clones, roughly nine tenths of them singletons; the top ten hold around 0.92%. The sequencing input was peripheral blood. Source of these receptors: a man aged 18 to 29 with COVID-19, enrolled during active disease.

The J gene is TRBJ2-7, the V gene TRBV10-3, with TRBD2 matching over 12 bases. Per the germline V gene, CDR1 is ENHRY and CDR2 is SYGVKD. CDR3 length: 16 amino acids. V shed 4 bases and J 4 bases; nucleotides not matched to a gene: 8. DNA for the CDR3: TGTGCCATCAGTGGGATAACTAGCGGGGGGCCATACGAGCAGTACTTC. Its translation: CAISGITSGGPYEQYF.

J is TRBJ1-3 and V is TRBV3-1 (or the pseudogene TRBV3-2); D uncertain. CDR1 is LGHDT and CDR2 is YNNKEL in the germline V gene (reference sequence). Trimming cost V 4 bases and J 0 bases, with 13 bases left between them. The CDR3 sequence is 16 residues long. CDR3 DNA: TGTGCCAGCAGCCCAACCAGTTTGTTCTCTGGAAACACCATATATTTT. It yields the protein CASSPTSLFSGNTIYF.

The chain uses TRBV29-1 and TRBJ2-5; 11 positions match TRBD1. The CDR3 is 13 residues long. The germline gives CDR1 SQVTM, CDR2 ANQGSEA. V was clipped by 8 bases and J by 5 bases; unmatched bases: 7. CDR3 DNA sequence: TGCAGCATGGGGACAGGGGGTGGTGAGACCCAGTACTTC. Protein product: CSMGTGGGETQYF.

This clone was seen a few times. The chain links TRBV25-1 to TRBJ1-6; D is unclear. V lost 4 bases and J 4 bases, leaving 5 bases between the germline ends. The germline gives CDR1 MGHDK, CDR2 SYGVNS. This CDR3 comprises 13 residues. This chain's CDR3 is CASSAVYNSPLHF. As DNA, the CDR3 is TGTGCCAGCAGTGCCGTTTATAATTCACCCCTCCACTTT.

This rearrangement joins TRBV5-6 to TRBJ1-2; D call uncertain. The germline CDR1 and CDR2 sequences are SGHDT and YYEEEE. Between the trimmed V and J ends, which lost 4 bases and 4 bases, there was a span of 11 bases. The CDR3 is 13 residues long. This chain's CDR3 is CASSPGSAYGYTF. CDR3 sequence (DNA): TGTGCCAGCAGCCCGGGTTCTGCCTATGGCTACACCTTC.

This rearrangement joins TRBV2 to TRBJ1-4; TRBD1 aligns across 7 bases. Germline V lookup: CDR1 SNHLY, CDR2 FYNNEI. Trimming took 6 bases from V and 7 from J; bases not matched to a gene: 11. This CDR3 spans 15 amino acids. DNA for the CDR3: TGTGCCAGCAGCGAATGGGGGCAGGGGGGTGAAAAACTGTTTTTT. This gives the protein CASSEWGQGGEKLFF.

CDR3 sequence: CASSPRDREREKLFF. The CDR3 nucleotides read TGTGCCAGCAGCCCCCGGGACAGGGAGAGAGAAAAACTGTTTTTT. This rearrangement joins TRBV11-3 to TRBJ1-4; TRBD1 matches at 9 bases. V trimming: 5 bases; J trimming: 8 bases; junction bases outside the gene matches: 9. The CDR3 has 15 residues. Germline loops: CDR1 SGHNT, CDR2 YENEEA.

This chain connects TRBV7-2 to TRBJ2-7, with a tentative D call TRBD2 (6 bases). The germline V and J ends were trimmed by 2 bases and 6 bases, with 11 bases remaining between them. The germline gives CDR1 SGHTA, CDR2 FQGNSA. This CDR3 is 13 amino acids long. CDR3 DNA sequence: TGTGCCAGCAGCTTATTTGGGGAGGCCGAGCAGTACTTC. It encodes CASSLFGEAEQYF.